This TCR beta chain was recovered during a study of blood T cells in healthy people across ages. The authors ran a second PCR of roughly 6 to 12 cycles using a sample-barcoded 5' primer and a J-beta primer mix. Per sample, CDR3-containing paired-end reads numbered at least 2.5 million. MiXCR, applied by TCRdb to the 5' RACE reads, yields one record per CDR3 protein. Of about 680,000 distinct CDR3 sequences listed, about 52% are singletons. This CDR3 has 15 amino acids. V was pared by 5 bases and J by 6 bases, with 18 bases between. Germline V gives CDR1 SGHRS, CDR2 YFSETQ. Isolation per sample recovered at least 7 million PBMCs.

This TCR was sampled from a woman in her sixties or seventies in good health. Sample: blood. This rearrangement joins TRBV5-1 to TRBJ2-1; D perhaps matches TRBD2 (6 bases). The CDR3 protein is CASRVLPGSANEQFF. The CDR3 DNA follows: TGCGCCAGCAGAGTTCTCCCCGGGAGCGCCAATGAGCAGTTCTTC.